The clone carrying this T cell receptor beta chain was observed at least ten times. Antigen: not known. The lymph nodes were axillary draining lymph nodes from breast cancer patients. Germline CDR1 LNHDA, CDR2 SQIVND (reference sequence). V was pared by 5 bases and J by 5 bases, with 17 bases of the junction left unmatched. The CDR3 sequence is 19 residues long. This record belongs to a study of breast tumors, draining lymph nodes, adjacent tissues. Study-level points and caveats: Tumor T cell lymph node origin was a supported hypothesis, not proven. Tumor repertoires ranked between lymph nodes and nontumor tissue in diversity, with V and J gene preferences. Most tumor T cells seemingly derive from lymph node, then expand in tumor. Luminal-like breast cancer showed significantly greater tumor-nontumor repertoire similarity than basal-like breast cancer did.

One entry per CDR3 protein, called by TCRdb with MiXCR from the multiplex PCR reads. The sample carries 75,000 to 100,000 distinct CDR3 sequences, roughly 19% recorded once. Input material: axillary lymph node tissue. The chain is built from TRBV19 and TRBJ2-1; 11 nucleotides line up with TRBD2. This clonotype originated in a female donor with breast cancer. Some clones in this sample may be carry-over from other donors' samples. CDR3 region: CASSLGLAEPSGAHNEQFF. The CDR3 DNA reads as TGTGCCAGTAGTTTGGGACTAGCGGAACCGAGTGGAGCCCACAATGAGCAGTTCTTC.